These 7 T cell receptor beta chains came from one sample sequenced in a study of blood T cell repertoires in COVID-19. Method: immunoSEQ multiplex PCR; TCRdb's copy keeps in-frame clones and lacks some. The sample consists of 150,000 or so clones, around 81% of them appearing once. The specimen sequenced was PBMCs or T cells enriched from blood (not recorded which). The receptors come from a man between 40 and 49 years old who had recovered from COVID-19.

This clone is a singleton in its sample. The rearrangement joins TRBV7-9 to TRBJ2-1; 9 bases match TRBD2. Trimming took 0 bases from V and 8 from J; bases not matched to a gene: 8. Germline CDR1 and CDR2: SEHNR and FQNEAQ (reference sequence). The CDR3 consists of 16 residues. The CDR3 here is CASSLAIAGVRDEQFF. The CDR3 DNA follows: TGTGCCAGCAGCTTAGCGATAGCGGGGGTTCGGGATGAGCAGTTCTTC.

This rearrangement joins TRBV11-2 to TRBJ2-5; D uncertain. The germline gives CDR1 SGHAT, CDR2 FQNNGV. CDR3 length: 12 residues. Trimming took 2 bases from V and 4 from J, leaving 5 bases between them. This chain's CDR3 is CASSLLRETQYF. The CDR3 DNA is TGTGCCAGCAGCTTATTGCGAGAGACCCAGTACTTC. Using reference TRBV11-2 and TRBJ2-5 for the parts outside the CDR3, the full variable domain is EAGVAQSPRYKIIEKRQSVAFWCNPISGHATLYWYQQILGQGPKLLIQFQNNGVVDDSQLPKDRFSAERLKGVDSTLKIQPAKLEDSAVYLCASSLLRETQYFGPGTRLLVL.

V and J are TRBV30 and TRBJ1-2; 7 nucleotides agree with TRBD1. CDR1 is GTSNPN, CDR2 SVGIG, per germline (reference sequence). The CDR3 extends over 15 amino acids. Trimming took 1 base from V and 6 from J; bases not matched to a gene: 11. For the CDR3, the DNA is TGTGCCTGGAGTGGTTACAGGGGAGGTAATCATGGCTACACCTTC. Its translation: CAWSGYRGGNHGYTF. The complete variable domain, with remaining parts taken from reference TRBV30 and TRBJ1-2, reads SQTIHQWPATLVQPVGSPLSLECTVEGTSNPNLYWYRQAAGRGLQLLFYSVGIGQISSEVPQNLSASRPQDRQFILSSKKLLLSDSGFYLCAWSGYRGGNHGYTFGSGTRLTVV.

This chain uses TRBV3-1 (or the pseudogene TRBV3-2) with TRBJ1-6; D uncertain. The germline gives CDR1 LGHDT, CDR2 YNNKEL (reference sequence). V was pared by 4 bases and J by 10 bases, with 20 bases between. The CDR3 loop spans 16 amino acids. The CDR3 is CASSPGGGFERSPLHF. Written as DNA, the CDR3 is TGTGCCAGCAGCCCCGGCGGAGGGTTTGAGAGATCACCCCTCCACTTT.

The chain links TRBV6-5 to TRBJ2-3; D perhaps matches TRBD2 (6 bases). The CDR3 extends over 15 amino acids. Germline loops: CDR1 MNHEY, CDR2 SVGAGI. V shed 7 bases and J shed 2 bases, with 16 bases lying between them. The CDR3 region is CASTPGTRPTDTQYF. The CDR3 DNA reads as TGTGCCAGCACCCCCGGGACTCGACCCACAGATACGCAGTATTTT.

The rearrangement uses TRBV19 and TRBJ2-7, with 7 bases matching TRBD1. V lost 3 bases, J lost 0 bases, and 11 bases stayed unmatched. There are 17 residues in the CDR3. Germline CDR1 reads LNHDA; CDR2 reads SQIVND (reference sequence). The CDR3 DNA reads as TGTGCCAGTAGTATTCGAGAGACAGGGCAGAGCTCCTACGAGCAGTACGTC. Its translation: CASSIRETGQSSYEQYV.

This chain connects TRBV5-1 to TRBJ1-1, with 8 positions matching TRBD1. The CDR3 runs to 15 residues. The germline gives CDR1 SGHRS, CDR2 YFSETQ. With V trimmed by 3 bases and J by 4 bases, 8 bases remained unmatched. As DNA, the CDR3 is TGCGCCAGCAGCTCCCAGGGGACAGGTGGCACTGAAGCTTTCTTT. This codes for CASSSQGTGGTEAFF.